The 2 T cell receptor beta chains given below trace back to one sample, sequenced in a study of T cell repertoires in cytomegalovirus infection. Their antigens are not known. Via MiXCR, TCRdb re-called the reads, giving one row per CDR3 protein. The table lists some 320,000 distinct CDR3 sequences, under 35% of them singletons, with 20% in the top ten. The material was cultured PBMCs, obtained from culture after CMV antigen stimulation. The receptors were gathered from a human donor in good health (CMV status not recorded). Some clones in this sample may be carry-over from other donors' samples.

The V and J genes are TRBV11-1 and TRBJ2-2; possibly TRBD1 for D (6 bases). V lost 5 bases to trimming and J lost 6 bases, with 19 bases between them. CDR1 and CDR2 from the germline V gene are SGHAT and FQDESV (reference sequence). This CDR3 has 16 residues. CDR3 DNA: TGTGCCAGCAGCCCCCAGCAGGGACACTCCCCCGGGGAGCTGTTTTTT. Its protein product is CASSPQQGHSPGELFF. Combining the CDR3 with reference TRBV11-1 and TRBJ2-2 gives the whole variable domain EAEVAQSPRYKITEKSQAVAFWCDPISGHATLYWYRQILGQGPELLVQFQDESVVDDSQLPKDRFSAERLKGVDSTLKIQPAELGDSAMYLCASSPQQGHSPGELFFGEGSRLTVL.

This clonotype has a handful of counts. The chain links TRBV20-1 to TRBJ2-3; 11 bases match TRBD1. This CDR3 spans 14 amino acids. J gave up 4 bases and V 4 bases, and 4 bases lay outside the gene matches. The germline V gene has CDR1 DFQATT and CDR2 SNEGSKA (reference sequence). In nucleotides, the CDR3 is TGCAGTGCTACGGGACAGGGGGAGGCAGATACGCAGTATTTT. It specifies CSATGQGEADTQYF.